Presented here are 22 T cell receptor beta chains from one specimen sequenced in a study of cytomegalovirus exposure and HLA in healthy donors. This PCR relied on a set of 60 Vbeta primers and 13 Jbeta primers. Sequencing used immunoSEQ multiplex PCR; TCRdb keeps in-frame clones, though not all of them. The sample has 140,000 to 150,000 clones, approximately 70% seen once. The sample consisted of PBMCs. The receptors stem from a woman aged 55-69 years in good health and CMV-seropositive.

The DNA of the CDR3 is TGCAGCGTTGGGGTGCGGGGCTACACCTTC. Translated: CSVGVRGYTF. The J gene is TRBJ1-2, the V gene TRBV29-1, with D uncertain. This CDR3 comprises 10 residues. Germline CDR1 SQVTM, CDR2 ANQGSEA. Trimming removed 4 bases from V and 8 bases from J, with 8 bases in between.

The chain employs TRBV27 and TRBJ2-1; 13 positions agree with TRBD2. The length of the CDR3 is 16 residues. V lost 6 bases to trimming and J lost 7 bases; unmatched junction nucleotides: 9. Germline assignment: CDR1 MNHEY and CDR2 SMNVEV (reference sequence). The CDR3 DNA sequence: TGTGCCAGCAGGGGGACTAGCGGGAAAGGTGGTAATGAGCAGTTCTTC. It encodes CASRGTSGKGGNEQFF.

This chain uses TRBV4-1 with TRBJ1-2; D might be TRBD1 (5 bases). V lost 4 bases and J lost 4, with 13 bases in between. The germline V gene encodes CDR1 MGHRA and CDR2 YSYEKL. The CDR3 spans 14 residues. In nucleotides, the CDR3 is TGCGCCAGCAGCCCCGGGGGGGTAGTCTATGGCTACACCTTC. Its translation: CASSPGGVVYGYTF.

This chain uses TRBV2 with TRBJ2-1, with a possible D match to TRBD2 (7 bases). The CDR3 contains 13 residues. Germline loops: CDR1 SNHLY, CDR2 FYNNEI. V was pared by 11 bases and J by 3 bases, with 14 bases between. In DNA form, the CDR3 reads TGTGCCGGGGGGGCTACCGGCTACAATGAGCAGTTCTTC. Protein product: CAGGATGYNEQFF.

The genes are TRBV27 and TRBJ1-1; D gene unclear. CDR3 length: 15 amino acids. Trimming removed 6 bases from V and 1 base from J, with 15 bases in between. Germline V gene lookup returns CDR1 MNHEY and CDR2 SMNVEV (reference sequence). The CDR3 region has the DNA TGTGCCAGCAGCCCCCCCAGGCGGGGGAACACTGAAGCTTTCTTT. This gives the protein CASSPPRRGNTEAFF.

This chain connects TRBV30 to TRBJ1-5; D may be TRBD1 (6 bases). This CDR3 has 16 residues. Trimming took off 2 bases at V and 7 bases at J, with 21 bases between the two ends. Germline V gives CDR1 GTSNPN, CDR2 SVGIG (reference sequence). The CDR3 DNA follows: TGTGCCTGGAGTTCCCAGCAGACAGGACTGGTGCAGCCCCAGCATTTT. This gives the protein CAWSSQQTGLVQPQHF.

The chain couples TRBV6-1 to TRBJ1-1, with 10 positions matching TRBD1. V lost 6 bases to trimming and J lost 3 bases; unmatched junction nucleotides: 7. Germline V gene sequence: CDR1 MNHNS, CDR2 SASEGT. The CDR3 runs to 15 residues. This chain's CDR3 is CASRSPGQGYTEAFF. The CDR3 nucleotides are TGTGCCAGCAGATCGCCGGGACAGGGGTACACTGAAGCTTTCTTT.

The CDR3, as DNA: TGTGCCAGCAGTCTGAGACAGGGTAGGGGACCCCAGCATTTT. Protein sequence: CASSLRQGRGPQHF. The gene calls are TRBV27 and TRBJ1-5; 7 bases match TRBD1. Germline CDR1 MNHEY, CDR2 SMNVEV (reference sequence). CDR3 size: 14 residues. The V segment lost 5 bases and the J segment 10 bases; nucleotides outside the gene matches: 11.

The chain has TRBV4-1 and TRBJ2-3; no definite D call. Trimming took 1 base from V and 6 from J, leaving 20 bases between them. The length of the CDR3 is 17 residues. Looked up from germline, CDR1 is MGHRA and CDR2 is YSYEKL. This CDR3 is CASSQGVATPVGDTQYF. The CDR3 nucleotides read TGCGCCAGCAGCCAAGGAGTAGCCACTCCTGTCGGGGATACGCAGTATTTT.

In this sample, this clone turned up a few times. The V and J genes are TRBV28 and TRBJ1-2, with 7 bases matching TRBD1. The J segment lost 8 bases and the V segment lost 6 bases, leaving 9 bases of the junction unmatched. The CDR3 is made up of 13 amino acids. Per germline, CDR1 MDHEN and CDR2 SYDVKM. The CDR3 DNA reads TGTGCCAGCAGATCGGACAGGAGAGGAGGCTACACCTTC. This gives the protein CASRSDRRGGYTF.

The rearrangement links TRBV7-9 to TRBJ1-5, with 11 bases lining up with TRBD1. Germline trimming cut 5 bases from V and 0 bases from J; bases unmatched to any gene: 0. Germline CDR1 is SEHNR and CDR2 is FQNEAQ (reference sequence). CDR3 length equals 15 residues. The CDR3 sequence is CASSGTGGSNQPQHF. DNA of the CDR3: TGTGCCAGCAGCGGGACAGGGGGTAGCAATCAGCCCCAGCATTTT.

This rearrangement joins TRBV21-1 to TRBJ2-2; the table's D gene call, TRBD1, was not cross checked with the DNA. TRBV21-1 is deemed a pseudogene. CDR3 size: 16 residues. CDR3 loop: CASSKEWGWNTGELFF. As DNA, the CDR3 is TGTGCCAGCAGCAAAGAGTGGGGCTGGAACACCGGGGAGCTGTTTTTT.

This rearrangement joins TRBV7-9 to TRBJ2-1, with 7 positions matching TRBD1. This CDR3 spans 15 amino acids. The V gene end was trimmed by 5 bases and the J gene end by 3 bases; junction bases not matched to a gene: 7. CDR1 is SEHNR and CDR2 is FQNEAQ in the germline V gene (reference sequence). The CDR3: CASSRSGTDYNEQFF. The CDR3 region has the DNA TGTGCCAGCAGCAGATCCGGGACAGACTACAATGAGCAGTTCTTC.

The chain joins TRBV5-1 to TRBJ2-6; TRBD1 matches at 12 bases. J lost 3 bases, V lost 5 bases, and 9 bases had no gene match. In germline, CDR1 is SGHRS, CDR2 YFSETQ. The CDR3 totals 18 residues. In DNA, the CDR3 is TGCGCCAGCAGAAGGGGACAGGGGGCGCTGTATGGGGCCAACGTCCTGACTTTC. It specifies CASRRGQGALYGANVLTF.

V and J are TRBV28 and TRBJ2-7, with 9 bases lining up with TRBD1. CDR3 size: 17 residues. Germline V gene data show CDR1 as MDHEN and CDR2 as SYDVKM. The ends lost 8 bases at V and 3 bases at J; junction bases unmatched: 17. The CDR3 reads CASFSFFKGQGYYEQYF. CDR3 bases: TGTGCCAGCTTTTCCTTTTTTAAGGGACAGGGTTACTACGAGCAGTACTTC.

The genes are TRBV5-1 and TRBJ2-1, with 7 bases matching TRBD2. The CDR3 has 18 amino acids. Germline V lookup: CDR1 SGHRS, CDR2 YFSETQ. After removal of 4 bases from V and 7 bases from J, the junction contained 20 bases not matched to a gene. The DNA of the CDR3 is TGCGCCAGCAGCGCCCTACTAGGGAGCGGGAATACAACGAATGAGCAGTTCTTC. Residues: CASSALLGSGNTTNEQFF.

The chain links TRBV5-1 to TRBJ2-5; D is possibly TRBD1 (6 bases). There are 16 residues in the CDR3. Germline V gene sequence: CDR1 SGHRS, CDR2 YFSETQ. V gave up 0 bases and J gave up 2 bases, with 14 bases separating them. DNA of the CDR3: TGCGCCAGCAGCTTGGATTTAGGGGGATGGCAAGAGACCCAGTACTTC. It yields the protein CASSLDLGGWQETQYF.

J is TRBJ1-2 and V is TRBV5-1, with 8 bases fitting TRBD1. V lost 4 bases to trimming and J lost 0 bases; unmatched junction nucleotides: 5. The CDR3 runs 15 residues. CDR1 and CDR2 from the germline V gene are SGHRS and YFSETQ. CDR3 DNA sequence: TGCGCCAGCAGCGCGGACAGGGCAGCTAACTATGGCTACACCTTC. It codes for CASSADRAANYGYTF.

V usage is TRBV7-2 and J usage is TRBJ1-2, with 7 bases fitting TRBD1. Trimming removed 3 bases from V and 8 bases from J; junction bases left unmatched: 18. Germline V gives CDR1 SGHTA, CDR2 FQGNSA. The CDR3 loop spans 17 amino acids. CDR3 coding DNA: TGTGCCAGCAGCTTTCTAATTAGGGGGGTAGGGGGCGAAGGCTACACCTTC. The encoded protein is CASSFLIRGVGGEGYTF.

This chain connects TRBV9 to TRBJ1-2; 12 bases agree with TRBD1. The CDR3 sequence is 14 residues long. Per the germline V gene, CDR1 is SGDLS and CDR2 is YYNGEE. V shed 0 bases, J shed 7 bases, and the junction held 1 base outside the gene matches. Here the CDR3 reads CASSVGDRGPGYTF. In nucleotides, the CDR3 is TGTGCCAGCAGCGTAGGGGACAGGGGGCCTGGCTACACCTTC.

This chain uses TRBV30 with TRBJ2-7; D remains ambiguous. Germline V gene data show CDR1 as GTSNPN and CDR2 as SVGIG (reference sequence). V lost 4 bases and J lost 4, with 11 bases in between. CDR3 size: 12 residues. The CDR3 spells CAWTDKSYEQYF. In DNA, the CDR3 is TGTGCCTGGACTGACAAGTCTTACGAGCAGTACTTC.

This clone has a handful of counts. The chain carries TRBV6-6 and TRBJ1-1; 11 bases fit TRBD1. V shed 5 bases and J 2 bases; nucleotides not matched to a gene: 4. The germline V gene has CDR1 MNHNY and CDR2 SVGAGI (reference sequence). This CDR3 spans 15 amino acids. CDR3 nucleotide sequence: TGTGCCAGCAGTCCGGACAGGGGGCATAACACTGAAGCTTTCTTT. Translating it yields CASSPDRGHNTEAFF.